This is a list of T cell receptor beta chains from one sample in a study of blood T cell repertoires in COVID-19. Profiling relied on immunoSEQ multiplex PCR, and the TCRdb table lists in-frame clones only, not all of them. The table has 150,000 or so clones, approximately 86% seen once. Sequenced input: PBMCs or T cells enriched from blood (not recorded which). The receptor source for this set is a woman between 40 and 55 years old who had been exposed to COVID-19. CDR3s include the opening cysteine and the closing phenylalanine or tryptophan. Fields, in order: CDR3 length, clone size, V gene, D gene, J gene, CDR3 protein, CDR3 DNA. The D gene is left open where the match is weak. Only some rows state a clone size, as once, few, many or a class for expanded clones.

cdr3_length: 17
clone_size: -
v_call: TRBV5-6
d_call: TRBD2
j_call: TRBJ2-7
cdr3_aa: CASSLVAGGGKSWEQYF
cdr3_nt: TGTGCCAGCAGCTTGGTCGCGGGGGGCGGGAAATCTTGGGAGCAGTACTTC

cdr3_length: 16
clone_size: -
v_call: TRBV5-1
d_call: TRBD2
j_call: TRBJ2-5
cdr3_aa: CASSGTSGSMSETQYF
cdr3_nt: TGCGCCAGCAGCGGGACTAGCGGGAGTATGAGTGAGACCCAGTACTTC

cdr3_length: 15
clone_size: -
v_call: TRBV24-1
d_call: TRBD1
j_call: TRBJ2-1
cdr3_aa: CATSDGDRGVNEQFF
cdr3_nt: TGTGCCACCAGTGATGGGGACAGGGGGGTGAATGAGCAGTTCTTC

cdr3_length: 15
clone_size: -
v_call: TRBV7-9
d_call: -
j_call: TRBJ1-4
cdr3_aa: CASSAEPGGNEKLFF
cdr3_nt: TGTGCCAGCAGCGCGGAACCGGGAGGAAATGAAAAACTGTTTTTT

cdr3_length: 14
clone_size: -
v_call: TRBV2
d_call: -
j_call: TRBJ1-1
cdr3_aa: CASKLGSMNTEAFF
cdr3_nt: TGTGCCAGCAAACTGGGCAGTATGAACACTGAAGCTTTCTTT

cdr3_length: 15
clone_size: -
v_call: TRBV27
d_call: TRBD1
j_call: TRBJ2-5
cdr3_aa: CASSFLGQDGETQYF
cdr3_nt: TGTGCCAGCAGTTTCCTCGGACAGGACGGAGAGACCCAGTACTTC

cdr3_length: 14
clone_size: -
v_call: TRBV28
d_call: TRBD1
j_call: TRBJ2-5
cdr3_aa: CASSSATGTETQYF
cdr3_nt: TGTGCCAGCAGTTCGGCGACAGGGACAGAGACCCAGTACTTC

cdr3_length: 13
clone_size: once
v_call: TRBV7-2
d_call: -
j_call: TRBJ2-1
cdr3_aa: CASSQGQTNEQFF
cdr3_nt: TGTGCCAGCAGCCAAGGACAGACCAATGAGCAGTTCTTC

cdr3_length: 13
clone_size: few
v_call: TRBV10-3
d_call: -
j_call: TRBJ1-1
cdr3_aa: CAINKRENTEAFF
cdr3_nt: TGTGCCATCAACAAGAGGGAGAACACTGAAGCTTTCTTT

cdr3_length: 15
clone_size: -
v_call: TRBV21-1
d_call: -
j_call: TRBJ1-2
cdr3_aa: CASTRARTGGNGYTF
cdr3_nt: TGTGCCAGCACCCGGGCTAGGACAGGGGGAAATGGCTACACCTTC

cdr3_length: 15
clone_size: -
v_call: TRBV7-9
d_call: -
j_call: TRBJ1-5
cdr3_aa: CASSPGDSSNQPQHF
cdr3_nt: TGTGCCAGCAGCCCCGGAGACAGTAGCAATCAGCCCCAGCATTTT

cdr3_length: 18
clone_size: -
v_call: TRBV5-1
d_call: -
j_call: TRBJ1-4
cdr3_aa: CASRRPGGSDVIGEKLFF
cdr3_nt: TGCGCCAGCAGAAGGCCTGGGGGGTCGGATGTTATTGGCGAAAAACTGTTTTTT

cdr3_length: 16
clone_size: few
v_call: TRBV4-3
d_call: TRBD2
j_call: TRBJ2-7
cdr3_aa: CASSLSESGSSYEQYF
cdr3_nt: TGCGCCAGCAGCCTTTCTGAGAGCGGGAGCTCCTACGAGCAGTACTTC